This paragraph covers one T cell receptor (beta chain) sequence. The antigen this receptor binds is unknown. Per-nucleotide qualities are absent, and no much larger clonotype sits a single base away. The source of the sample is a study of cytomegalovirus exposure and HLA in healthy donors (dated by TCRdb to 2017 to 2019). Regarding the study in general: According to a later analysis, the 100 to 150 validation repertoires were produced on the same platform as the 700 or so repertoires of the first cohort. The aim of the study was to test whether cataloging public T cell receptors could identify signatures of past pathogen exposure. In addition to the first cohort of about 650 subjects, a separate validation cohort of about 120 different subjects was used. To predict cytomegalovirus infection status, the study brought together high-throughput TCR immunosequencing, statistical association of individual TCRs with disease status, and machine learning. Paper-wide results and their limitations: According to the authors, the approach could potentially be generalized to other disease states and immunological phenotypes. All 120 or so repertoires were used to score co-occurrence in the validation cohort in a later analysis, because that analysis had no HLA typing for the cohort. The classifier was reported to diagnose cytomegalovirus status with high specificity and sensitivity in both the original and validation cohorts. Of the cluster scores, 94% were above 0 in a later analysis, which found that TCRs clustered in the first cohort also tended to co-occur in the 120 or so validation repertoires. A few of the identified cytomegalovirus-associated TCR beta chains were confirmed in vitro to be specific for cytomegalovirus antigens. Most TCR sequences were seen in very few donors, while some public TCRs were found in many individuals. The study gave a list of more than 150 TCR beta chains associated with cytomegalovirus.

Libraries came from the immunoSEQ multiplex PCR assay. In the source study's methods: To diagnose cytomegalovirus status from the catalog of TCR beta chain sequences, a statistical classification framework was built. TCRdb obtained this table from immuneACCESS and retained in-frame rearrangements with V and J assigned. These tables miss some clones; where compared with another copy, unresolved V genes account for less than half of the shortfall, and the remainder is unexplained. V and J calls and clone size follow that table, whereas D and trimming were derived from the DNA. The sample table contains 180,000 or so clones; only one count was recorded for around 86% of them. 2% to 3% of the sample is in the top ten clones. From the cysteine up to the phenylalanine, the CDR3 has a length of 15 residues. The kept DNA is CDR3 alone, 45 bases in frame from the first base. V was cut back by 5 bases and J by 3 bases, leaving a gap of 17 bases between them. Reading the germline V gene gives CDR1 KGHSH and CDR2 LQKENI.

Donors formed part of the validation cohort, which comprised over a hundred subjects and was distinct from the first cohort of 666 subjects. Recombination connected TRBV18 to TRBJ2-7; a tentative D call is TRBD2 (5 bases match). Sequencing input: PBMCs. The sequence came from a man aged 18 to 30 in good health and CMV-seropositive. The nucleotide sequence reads TGTGCCAGCTCATTCCTAGCAACCACCGACTACGAGCAGTACTTC. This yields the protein CASSFLATTDYEQYF.